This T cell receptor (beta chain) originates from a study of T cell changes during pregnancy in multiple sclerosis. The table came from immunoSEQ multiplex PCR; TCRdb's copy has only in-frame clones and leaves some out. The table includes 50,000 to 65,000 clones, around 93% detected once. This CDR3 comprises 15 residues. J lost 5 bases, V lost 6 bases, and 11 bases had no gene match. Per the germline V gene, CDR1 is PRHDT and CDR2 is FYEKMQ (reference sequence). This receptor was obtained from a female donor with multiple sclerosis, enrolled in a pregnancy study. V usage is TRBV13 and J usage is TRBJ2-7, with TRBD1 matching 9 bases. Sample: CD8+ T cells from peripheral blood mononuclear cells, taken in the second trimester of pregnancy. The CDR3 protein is CASSWGRTGAHEQYF. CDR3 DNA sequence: TGTGCCAGCAGTTGGGGGAGGACAGGGGCCCACGAGCAGTACTTC.